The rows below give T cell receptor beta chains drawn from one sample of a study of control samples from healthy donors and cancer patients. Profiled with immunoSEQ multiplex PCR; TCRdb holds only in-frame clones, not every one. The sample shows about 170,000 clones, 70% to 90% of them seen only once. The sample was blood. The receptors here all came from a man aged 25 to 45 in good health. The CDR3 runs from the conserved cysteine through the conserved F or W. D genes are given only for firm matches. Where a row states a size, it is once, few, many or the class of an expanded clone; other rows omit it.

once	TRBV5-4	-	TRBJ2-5	CASSLERAETETQYF	TGTGCCAGCAGCTTGGAAAGGGCAGAGACGGAGACCCAGTACTTC
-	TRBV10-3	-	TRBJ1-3	CATQAPDSAGNTIYF	TGTGCCACCCAGGCCCCGGACAGCGCTGGAAACACCATATATTTT
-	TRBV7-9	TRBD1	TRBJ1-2	CASSWGDRRGYTF	TGTGCCAGCAGCTGGGGGGACAGACGCGGCTACACCTTC
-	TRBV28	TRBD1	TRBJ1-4	CASSSGQGGEKLFF	TGTGCCAGCAGTTCCGGACAGGGGGGAGAAAAACTGTTTTTT
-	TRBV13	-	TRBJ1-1	CASSLGGGKTFF	TGTGCCAGCAGCTTAGGTGGCGGGAAAACTTTCTTT
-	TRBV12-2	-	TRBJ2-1	CAILFNLDEQFF	TGTGCAATCCTCTTTAATTTGGATGAGCAGTTCTTC
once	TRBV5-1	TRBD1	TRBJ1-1	CASSRATGGRMNTEAFF	TGCGCCAGCAGCCGGGCGACAGGGGGCCGGATGAACACTGAAGCTTTCTTT
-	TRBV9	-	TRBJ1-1	CASSSPLGTEAFF	TGTGCCAGCAGCTCCCCGTTGGGCACTGAAGCTTTCTTT
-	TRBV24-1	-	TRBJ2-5	CATSDLGEETQYF	TGTGCCACCAGTGATTTGGGCGAGGAGACCCAGTACTTC
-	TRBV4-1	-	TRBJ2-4	CASSQDRSSGQAGENIQYF	TGCGCCAGCAGCCAAGATAGGTCAAGTGGACAGGCGGGGGAAAACATTCAGTACTTC
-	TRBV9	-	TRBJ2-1	CASSVVGGGEQFF	TGTGCCAGCAGCGTAGTTGGGGGAGGAGAGCAGTTCTTC
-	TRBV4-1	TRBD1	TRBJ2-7	CASSVGQRSYEQYF	TGCGCCAGCAGCGTGGGACAGCGATCGTACGAGCAGTACTTC
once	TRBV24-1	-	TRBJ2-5	CATSDLRRGGETQYF	TGTGCCACCAGTGATTTACGCAGGGGAGGAGAGACCCAGTACTTC
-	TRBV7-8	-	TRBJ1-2	CASASDVYGYTF	TGTGCCAGCGCATCTGATGTTTATGGCTACACCTTC
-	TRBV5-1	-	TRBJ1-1	CASSLGGGWTEAFF	TGCGCCAGCAGCTTGGGGGGAGGGTGGACTGAAGCTTTCTTT
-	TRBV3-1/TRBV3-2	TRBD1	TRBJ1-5	CASSRVETGFNQPQHF	TGTGCCAGCAGTCGCGTCGAGACAGGGTTCAATCAGCCCCAGCATTTT
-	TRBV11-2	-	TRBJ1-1	CASGHSYGGGGTEAFF	TGTGCCAGCGGGCACTCTTATGGGGGTGGTGGCACTGAAGCTTTCTTT
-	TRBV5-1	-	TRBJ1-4	CASSAALNEKLFF	TGCGCCAGCAGCGCGGCCCTTAATGAAAAACTGTTTTTT